In this sample, the clone carrying this T cell receptor (beta chain) turned up a few times. The antigen is not known. Deletions cut 9 bases from V and 0 bases from J, with 21 bases between. Germline CDR1 LNHDA, CDR2 SQIVND (reference sequence). The CDR3 contains 17 residues. The data were obtained in a study of CD4+ T cells in melanoma. Overall study findings and caveats: Neoantigen-specific CD4+ T cells in melanoma reportedly had diverse differentiation states. CD8+ T cell, macrophage and B cell function reportedly correlated with neoantigen-specific CD4+ T cells.

The table came from immunoSEQ multiplex PCR; TCRdb's copy has only in-frame clones and leaves some out. This table has around 20,000 clones, roughly four fifths appearing once. Material: cells from a culture (not recorded whether cultured in vitro). The chain recombines TRBV19 with TRBJ1-3; maybe TRBD1 (6 bases). The clonotype was recovered from a human donor with melanoma. Here the CDR3 DNA reads TGTGCCAGCCAAAACAGGGAAAAGGGAACCTCTGGAAACACCATATATTTT. Amino acid sequence: CASQNREKGTSGNTIYF.